The 11 T cell receptor beta chains given below trace back to one sample, sequenced in a study of CD8+ T cells in alopecia areata. Following extraction, RNA underwent reverse transcription to cDNA, which served as the sequencing template. Assay used: immunoSEQ multiplex PCR; TCRdb lists only in-frame clones, some missing. This table has a few hundred thousand clones, roughly 50% appearing once. Input material: CD8+ T cells sorted from blood. These receptors originate from a human donor in good health.

This clone came up a few times. The chain joins TRBV15 to TRBJ2-5; 8 nucleotides line up with TRBD1. After removal of 9 bases from V and 2 bases from J, the junction contained 5 bases not matched to a gene. CDR3 size: 13 residues. Germline V gene data show CDR1 as LNHNV and CDR2 as YYDKDF (reference sequence). CDR3 region: CATGQGLQETQYF. CDR3 DNA sequence: TGTGCCACAGGACAGGGATTACAAGAGACCCAGTACTTC.

The J gene is TRBJ1-5, the V gene TRBV2, with a tentative D call TRBD1 (5 bases). V was shortened by 11 bases and J by 7 bases, with 21 bases between the two germline ends. CDR1 and CDR2 (germline): SNHLY, FYNNEI. The CDR3 runs to 14 residues. The CDR3 coding sequence is TGTGCCTCCTCGGGGGGATCCCGTGACCAGCCCCAGCATTTT. Amino acids: CASSGGSRDQPQHF.

The chain has TRBV4-1 and TRBJ1-4; no firm D call. The ends were cut back, 4 bases at V and 8 bases at J, with 17 bases in the middle. There are 15 residues in the CDR3. The germline CDR1 and CDR2 sequences are MGHRA and YSYEKL. CDR3 region: CASSRNSGEREKLFF. As DNA, the CDR3 is TGCGCCAGCAGCCGCAACTCCGGGGAGCGAGAAAAACTGTTTTTT.

The chain carries TRBV5-1 and TRBJ1-1; no reliable D call. The germline V gene has CDR1 SGHRS and CDR2 YFSETQ. V gave up 0 bases and J gave up 3 bases, with 6 bases separating them. This CDR3 is 13 amino acids long. CDR3 protein: CASSLGEYTEAFF. The CDR3 DNA reads as TGCGCCAGCAGCTTGGGGGAGTACACTGAAGCTTTCTTT.

The V call is TRBV5-4, the J call TRBJ2-7; 7 bases are a match to TRBD1. Germline values: CDR1 SGHNT, CDR2 YYREEE (reference sequence). The CDR3 runs to 12 residues. The J segment lost 0 bases and the V segment lost 7 bases, leaving 1 base of the junction unmatched. CDR3 protein: CASRDSSYEQYF. CDR3 nucleotide sequence: TGTGCCAGCCGGGACAGCTCCTACGAGCAGTACTTC. The complete variable domain, with remaining parts taken from reference TRBV5-4 and TRBJ2-7, reads ETGVTQSPTHLIKTRGQQVTLRCSSQSGHNTVSWYQQALGQGPQFIFQYYREEENGRGNFPPRFSGLQFPNYSSELNVNALELDDSALYLCASRDSSYEQYFGPGTRLTVT.

This rearrangement joins TRBV13 to TRBJ2-5; D may correspond to TRBD1 or TRBD2 (5 bases each). The germline CDR1 and CDR2 sequences are PRHDT and FYEKMQ (reference sequence). This CDR3 contains 15 residues. V was trimmed by 5 bases and J by 2 bases, leaving 15 bases between them. The CDR3 sequence is CASSPGGTGQETQYF. The CDR3 nucleotides read TGTGCCAGCAGCCCTGGGGGTACGGGGCAAGAGACCCAGTACTTC. The full variable domain, its missing parts supplied by reference TRBV13 and TRBJ2-5, is AAGVIQSPRHLIKEKRETATLKCYPIPRHDTVYWYQQGPGQDPQFLISFYEKMQSDKGSIPDRFSAQQFSDYHSELNMSSLELGDSALYFCASSPGGTGQETQYFGPGTRLLVL.

The rearrangement uses TRBV7-3 and TRBJ1-2, with D tentatively TRBD1 (6 bases). The CDR3 is made up of 12 amino acids. Germline CDR1 is SGHTA and CDR2 is FQGTGA. Trimming took 5 bases from V and 9 from J, leaving 13 bases between them. CDR3 in DNA: TGTGCCAGCAGCGTCGGGGGCACGAGCTACACCTTC. Its translation: CASSVGGTSYTF.

The V gene is TRBV27, the J gene TRBJ1-2, with D perhaps TRBD1 (6 bases). This CDR3 region has 13 residues. The germline V and J ends were trimmed by 8 bases and 5 bases, with 15 bases remaining between them. The germline V gene encodes CDR1 MNHEY and CDR2 SMNVEV (reference sequence). In DNA, the CDR3 is TGTGCCAGCCTCGGGGGCTCCCATTATGGCTACACCTTC. Translating it yields CASLGGSHYGYTF.

The chain links TRBV15 to TRBJ1-6, with D hard to call. The CDR3 is 15 residues long. V dropped 4 bases and J dropped 5 bases, with 12 bases sitting between them. Looked up from germline, CDR1 is LNHNV and CDR2 is YYDKDF (reference sequence). This CDR3 reads CATSITRRNNSPLHF. The CDR3 nucleotides read TGTGCCACCAGCATCACCAGGCGTAATAATTCACCCCTCCACTTT.

This clone showed up just a few times. The chain uses TRBV18 and TRBJ2-2, with no clear D. This CDR3 is built from 14 residues. Per germline, CDR1 KGHSH and CDR2 LQKENI. The ends were cut back, 4 bases at V and 3 bases at J, with 9 bases in the middle. CDR3 sequence reads: CASSHGKYTGELFF. The CDR3 DNA is TGTGCCAGCTCACATGGAAAGTACACCGGGGAGCTGTTTTTT.

J is TRBJ1-1 and V is TRBV25-1; D not resolved. This CDR3 comprises 14 residues. Trimming left V 3 bases short and J 6 bases short, with 14 bases between. CDR1 is MGHDK and CDR2 is SYGVNS in the germline V gene. CDR3 DNA: TGTGCCAGCAGTGACTCTCTAGGTCAGGCTGAAGCTTTCTTT. Residues: CASSDSLGQAEAFF.